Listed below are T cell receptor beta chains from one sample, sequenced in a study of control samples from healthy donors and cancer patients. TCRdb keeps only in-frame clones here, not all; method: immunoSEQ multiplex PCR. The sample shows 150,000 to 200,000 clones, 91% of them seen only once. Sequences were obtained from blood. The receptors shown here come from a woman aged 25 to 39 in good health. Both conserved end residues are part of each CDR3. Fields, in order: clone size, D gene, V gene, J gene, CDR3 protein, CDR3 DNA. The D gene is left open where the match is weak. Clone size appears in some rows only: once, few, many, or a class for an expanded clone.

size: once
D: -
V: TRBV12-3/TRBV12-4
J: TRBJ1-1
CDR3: CASSLRGDTEAFF
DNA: TGTGCCAGCAGTTTAAGGGGAGACACTGAAGCTTTCTTT

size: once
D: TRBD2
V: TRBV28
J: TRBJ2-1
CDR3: CASSPGLAGGNEQFF
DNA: TGTGCCAGCAGCCCGGGACTAGCGGGAGGCAATGAGCAGTTCTTC

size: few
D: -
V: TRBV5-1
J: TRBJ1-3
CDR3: CASSPDSSGNTIYF
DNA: TGCGCCAGCAGCCCGGACAGCTCTGGAAACACCATATATTTT

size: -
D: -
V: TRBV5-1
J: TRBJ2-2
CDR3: CASSRGPNTGELFF
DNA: TGCGCCAGCAGTCGGGGCCCGAACACCGGGGAGCTGTTTTTT

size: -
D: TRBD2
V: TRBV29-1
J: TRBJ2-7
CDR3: CSVEAAGAVEQYF
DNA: TGCAGCGTTGAGGCAGCGGGAGCGGTCGAGCAGTACTTC

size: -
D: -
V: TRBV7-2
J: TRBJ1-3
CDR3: CASSLTGTGNTIYF
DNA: TGTGCCAGCAGCCTAACAGGGACGGGAAACACCATATATTTT

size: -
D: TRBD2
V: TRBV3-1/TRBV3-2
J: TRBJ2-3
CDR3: CASSPRGVAGADTQYF
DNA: TGTGCCAGCAGCCCCAGGGGGGTAGCGGGGGCAGATACGCAGTATTTT

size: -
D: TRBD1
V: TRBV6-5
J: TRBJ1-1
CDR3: CASSYSGTVNTEAFF
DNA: TGTGCCAGCAGTTACTCCGGGACAGTAAACACTGAAGCTTTCTTT

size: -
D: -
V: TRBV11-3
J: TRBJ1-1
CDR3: CASSLEWIGGRTEAFF
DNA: TGTGCCAGCAGCTTAGAATGGATCGGTGGGCGAACTGAAGCTTTCTTT

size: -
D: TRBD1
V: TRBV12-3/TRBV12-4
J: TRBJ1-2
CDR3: CASRPTGDYGYTF
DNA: TGTGCCAGCAGACCCACAGGGGACTATGGCTACACCTTC

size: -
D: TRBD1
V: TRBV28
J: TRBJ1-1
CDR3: CASSLGTGTVNTEAFF
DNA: TGTGCCAGCAGTTTGGGGACAGGGACCGTGAACACTGAAGCTTTCTTT

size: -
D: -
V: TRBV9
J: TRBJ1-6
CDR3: CASSEDSYSPLHF
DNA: TGTGCCAGCAGTGAGGACAGCTATTCACCCCTCCACTTT

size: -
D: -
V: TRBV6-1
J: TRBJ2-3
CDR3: CASSEGGRGADTQYF
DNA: TGTGCCAGCAGTGAAGGGGGCAGGGGGGCAGATACGCAGTATTTT

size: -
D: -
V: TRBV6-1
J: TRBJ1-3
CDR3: CASSQTGSGNTIYF
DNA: TGTGCCAGCAGTCAAACAGGGTCTGGAAACACCATATATTTT

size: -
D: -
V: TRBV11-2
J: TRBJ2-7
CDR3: CASSPSTGGYEQYF
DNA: TGTGCCAGCAGCCCCTCGACAGGTGGCTACGAGCAGTACTTC

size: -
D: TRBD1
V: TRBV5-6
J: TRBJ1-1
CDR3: CASSGQGYTEAFF
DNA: TGTGCCAGCAGTGGACAGGGGTACACTGAAGCTTTCTTT

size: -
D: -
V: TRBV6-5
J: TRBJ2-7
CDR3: CASSSDSTIPYEQYF
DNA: TGTGCCAGCAGTTCTGACAGTACCATCCCCTACGAGCAGTACTTC

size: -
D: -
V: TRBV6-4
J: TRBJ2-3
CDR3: CASSDSSEDTQYF
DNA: TGTGCCAGCAGTGACTCTTCGGAAGATACGCAGTATTTT

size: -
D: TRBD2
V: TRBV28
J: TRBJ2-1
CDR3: CASSLARLATYNEQFF
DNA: TGTGCCAGCAGTCTCGCCAGACTAGCGACATACAATGAGCAGTTCTTC

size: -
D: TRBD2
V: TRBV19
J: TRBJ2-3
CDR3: CASGLAPSTDTQYF
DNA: TGTGCCAGCGGACTAGCTCCTAGCACAGATACGCAGTATTTT

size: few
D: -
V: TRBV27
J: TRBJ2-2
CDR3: CASRLARGAVF
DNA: TGTGCCAGCAGACTAGCCCGGGGAGCTGTTTTT

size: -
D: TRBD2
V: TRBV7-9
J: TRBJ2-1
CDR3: CASSLSSGSYNEQFF
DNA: TGTGCCAGCAGCTTATCTAGCGGCTCCTACAATGAGCAGTTCTTC

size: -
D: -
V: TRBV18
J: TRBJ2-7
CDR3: CASSPGTNSYEQYF
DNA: TGTGCCAGCTCACCAGGGACAAACTCCTACGAGCAGTACTTC

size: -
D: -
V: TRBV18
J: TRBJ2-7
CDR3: CASATLGYEQYF
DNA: TGTGCCAGCGCCACGCTAGGGTACGAGCAGTACTTC

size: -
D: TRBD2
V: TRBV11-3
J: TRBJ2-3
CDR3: CASSLVAGVSDTQYF
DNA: TGTGCCAGCAGCTTAGTAGCGGGAGTTTCAGATACGCAGTATTTT

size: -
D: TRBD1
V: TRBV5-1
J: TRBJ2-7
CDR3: CASSLGDRVLYEQYF
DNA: TGCGCCAGCAGCTTGGGCGACAGGGTCCTCTACGAGCAGTACTTC

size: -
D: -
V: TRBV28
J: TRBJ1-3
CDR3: CASSLVRNSGNTIYF
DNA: TGTGCCAGCAGTTTAGTCAGGAACTCTGGAAACACCATATATTTT

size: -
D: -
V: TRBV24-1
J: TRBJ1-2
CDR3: CATSELQGPPNYGYTF
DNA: TGTGCCACCAGTGAACTTCAGGGGCCTCCTAACTATGGCTACACCTTC

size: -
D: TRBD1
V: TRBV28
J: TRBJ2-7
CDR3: CASSWGTGGTYEQYF
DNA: TGTGCCAGCAGTTGGGGGACAGGGGGGACCTACGAGCAGTACTTC

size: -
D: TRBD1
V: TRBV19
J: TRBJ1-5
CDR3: CASSILGQGFGQPQHF
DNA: TGTGCCAGTAGTATCCTTGGACAGGGCTTCGGTCAGCCCCAGCATTTT

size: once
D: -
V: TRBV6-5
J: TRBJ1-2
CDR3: CASSSLPGANYGYTF
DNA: TGTGCCAGCAGCTCCCTGCCGGGAGCTAACTATGGCTACACCTTC

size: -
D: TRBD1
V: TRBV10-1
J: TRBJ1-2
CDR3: CASSTDRDYGYTF
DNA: TGCGCCAGCAGTACTGACAGGGACTATGGCTACACCTTC

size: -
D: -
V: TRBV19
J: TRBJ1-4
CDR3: CASSIRANEKLFF
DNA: TGTGCCAGTAGTATCAGGGCCAATGAAAAACTGTTTTTT

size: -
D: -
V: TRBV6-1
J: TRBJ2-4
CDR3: CASSEMDPRLAKNIQYF
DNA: TGTGCCAGCAGTGAAATGGACCCCAGACTAGCCAAAAACATTCAGTACTTC

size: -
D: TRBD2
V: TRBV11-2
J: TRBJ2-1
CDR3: CASRTVAGGPLEQFF
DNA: TGTGCCAGCAGAACTGTAGCGGGGGGGCCCCTTGAGCAGTTCTTC

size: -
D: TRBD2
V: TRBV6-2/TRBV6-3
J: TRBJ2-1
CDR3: CASSYGLAGPYNEQFF
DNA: TGTGCCAGCAGTTATGGACTAGCGGGACCCTACAATGAGCAGTTCTTC

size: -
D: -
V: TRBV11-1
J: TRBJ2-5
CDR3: CASSLRGREETQYF
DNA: TGTGCCAGCAGCTTAAGAGGGCGGGAAGAGACCCAGTACTTC